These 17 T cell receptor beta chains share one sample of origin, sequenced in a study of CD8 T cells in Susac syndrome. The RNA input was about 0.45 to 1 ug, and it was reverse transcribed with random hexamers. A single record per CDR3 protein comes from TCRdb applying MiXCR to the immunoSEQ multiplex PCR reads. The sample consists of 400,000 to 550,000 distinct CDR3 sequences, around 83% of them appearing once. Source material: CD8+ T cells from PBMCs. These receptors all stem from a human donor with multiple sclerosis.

DNA for the CDR3: TGCGCCAGCAGCTTGTTGGGACAGAACCTAGAGACCCAGTACTTC. The encoded protein is CASSLLGQNLETQYF. J is TRBJ2-5 and V is TRBV5-1; 7 nucleotides agree with TRBD1. Per the germline V gene, CDR1 is SGHRS and CDR2 is YFSETQ. The CDR3 sequence is 15 residues long. The J segment lost 4 bases and the V segment lost 1 base, leaving 7 bases of the junction unmatched.

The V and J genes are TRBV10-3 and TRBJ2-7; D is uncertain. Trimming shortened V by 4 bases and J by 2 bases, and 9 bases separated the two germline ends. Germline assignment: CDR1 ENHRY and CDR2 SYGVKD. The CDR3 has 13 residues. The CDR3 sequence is CAISGRPAYEQYF. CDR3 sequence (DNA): TGTGCCATCAGTGGCCGGCCTGCCTACGAGCAGTACTTC.

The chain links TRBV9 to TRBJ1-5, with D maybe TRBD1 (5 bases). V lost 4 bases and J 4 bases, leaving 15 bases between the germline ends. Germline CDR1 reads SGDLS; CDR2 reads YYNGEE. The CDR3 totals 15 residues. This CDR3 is CASSSRDGSNQPQHF. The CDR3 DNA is TGTGCCAGCAGCTCTCGGGACGGCTCGAATCAGCCCCAGCATTTT. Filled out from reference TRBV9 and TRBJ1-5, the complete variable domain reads DSGVTQTPKHLITATGQRVTLRCSPRSGDLSVYWYQQSLDQGLQFLIQYYNGEERAKGNILERFSAQQFPDLHSELNLSSLELGDSALYFCASSSRDGSNQPQHFGDGTRLSIL.

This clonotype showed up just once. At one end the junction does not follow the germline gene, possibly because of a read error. The CDR3 DNA is TGTGCCAGCAGCCAAGTTTTGGGAAGCTACGAGCGGTACTTC. Encoded protein: CASSQVLGSYERYF. This chain uses TRBV14 with TRBJ2-7; D gene uncertain. CDR3 length equals 14 residues. From germline, CDR1 is SGHDN and CDR2 FVKESK.

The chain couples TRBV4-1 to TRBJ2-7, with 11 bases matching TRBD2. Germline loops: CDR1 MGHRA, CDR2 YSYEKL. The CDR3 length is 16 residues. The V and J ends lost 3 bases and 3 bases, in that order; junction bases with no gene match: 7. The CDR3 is CASSQGMGLADYEQYF. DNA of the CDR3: TGCGCCAGCAGCCAGGGAATGGGACTAGCGGACTACGAGCAGTACTTC.

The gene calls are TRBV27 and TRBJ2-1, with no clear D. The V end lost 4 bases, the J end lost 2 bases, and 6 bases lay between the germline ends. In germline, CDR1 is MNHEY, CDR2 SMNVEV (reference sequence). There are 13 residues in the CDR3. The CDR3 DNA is TGTGCCAGCAGTTCTTCCCCCTACAATGAGCAGTTCTTC. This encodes CASSSSPYNEQFF.

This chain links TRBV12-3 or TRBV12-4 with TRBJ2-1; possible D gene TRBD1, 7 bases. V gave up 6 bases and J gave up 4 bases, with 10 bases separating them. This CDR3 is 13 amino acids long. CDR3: CASRAGGYNEQFF. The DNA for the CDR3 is TGTGCCAGCAGGGCAGGGGGGTACAATGAGCAGTTCTTC.

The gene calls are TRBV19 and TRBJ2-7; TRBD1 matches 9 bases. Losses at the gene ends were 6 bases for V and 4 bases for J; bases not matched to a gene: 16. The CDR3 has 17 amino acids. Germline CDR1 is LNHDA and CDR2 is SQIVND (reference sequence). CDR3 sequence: CASSPSRVGTGYYEQYF. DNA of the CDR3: TGTGCCAGTAGCCCATCGCGCGTTGGGACAGGGTATTACGAGCAGTACTTC.

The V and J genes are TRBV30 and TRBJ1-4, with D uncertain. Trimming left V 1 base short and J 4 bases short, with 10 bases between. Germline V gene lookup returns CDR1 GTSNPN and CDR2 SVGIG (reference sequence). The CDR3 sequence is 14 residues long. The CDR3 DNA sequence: TGTGCCTGGAGTGGATTGGACCTTAATGAAAAACTGTTTTTT. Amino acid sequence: CAWSGLDLNEKLFF.

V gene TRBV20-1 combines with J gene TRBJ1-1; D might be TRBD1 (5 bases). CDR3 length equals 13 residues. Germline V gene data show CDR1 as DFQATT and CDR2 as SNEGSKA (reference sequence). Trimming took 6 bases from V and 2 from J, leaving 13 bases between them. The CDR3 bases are TGCAGTGCCCCCGGGACGACCAACACTGAAGCTTTCTTT. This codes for CSAPGTTNTEAFF.

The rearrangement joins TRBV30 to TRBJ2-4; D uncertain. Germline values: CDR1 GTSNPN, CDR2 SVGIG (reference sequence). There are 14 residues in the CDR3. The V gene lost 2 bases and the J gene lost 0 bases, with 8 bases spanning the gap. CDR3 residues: CAWSTTAAKNIQYF. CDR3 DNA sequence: TGTGCCTGGAGTACCACAGCAGCCAAAAACATTCAGTACTTC.

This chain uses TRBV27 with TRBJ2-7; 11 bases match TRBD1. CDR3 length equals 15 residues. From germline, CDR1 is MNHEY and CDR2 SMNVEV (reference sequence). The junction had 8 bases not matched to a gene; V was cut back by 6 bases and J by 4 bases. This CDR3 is CASSPWGTGGYEQYF. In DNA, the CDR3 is TGTGCCAGCAGCCCCTGGGGGACAGGGGGTTACGAGCAGTACTTC.

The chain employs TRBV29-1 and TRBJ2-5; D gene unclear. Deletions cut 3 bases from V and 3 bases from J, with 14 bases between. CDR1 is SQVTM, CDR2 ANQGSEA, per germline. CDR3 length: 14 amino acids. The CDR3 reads CSVEFPLREETQYF. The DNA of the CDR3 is TGCAGCGTTGAGTTCCCCCTTCGTGAAGAGACCCAGTACTTC.

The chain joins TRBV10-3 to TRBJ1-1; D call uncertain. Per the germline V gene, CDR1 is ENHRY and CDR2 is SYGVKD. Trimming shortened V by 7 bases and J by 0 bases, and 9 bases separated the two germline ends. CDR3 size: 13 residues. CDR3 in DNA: TGTGCCATCACATCCAGTTTGAACACTGAAGCTTTCTTT. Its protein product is CAITSSLNTEAFF.

The CDR3 sequence: CASSPPRYYEQYF. In DNA form, the CDR3 reads TGTGCCAGCAGCCCCCCTCGGTACTACGAGCAGTACTTC. The chain combines TRBV7-8 with TRBJ2-7; D is uncertain. The germline CDR1 and CDR2 sequences are SGHVS and FQNEAQ. Trimming took off 5 bases at V and 3 bases at J, with 11 bases between the two ends. The CDR3 sequence is 13 residues long. The full variable domain, in which reference TRBV7-8 and TRBJ2-7 provide the parts outside the CDR3, is GAGVSQSPRYKVAKRGQDVALRCDPISGHVSLFWYQQALGQGPEFLTYFQNEAQLDKSGLPSDRFFAERPEGSVSTLKIQRTQQEDSAVYLCASSPPRYYEQYFGPGTRLTVT.

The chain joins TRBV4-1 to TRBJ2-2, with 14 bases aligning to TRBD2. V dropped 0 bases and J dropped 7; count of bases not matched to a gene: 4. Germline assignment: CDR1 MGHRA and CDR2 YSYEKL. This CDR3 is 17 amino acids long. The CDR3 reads CASSQEGTSGGGGELFF. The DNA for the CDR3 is TGCGCCAGCAGCCAAGAGGGGACTAGCGGGGGAGGCGGGGAGCTGTTTTTT.

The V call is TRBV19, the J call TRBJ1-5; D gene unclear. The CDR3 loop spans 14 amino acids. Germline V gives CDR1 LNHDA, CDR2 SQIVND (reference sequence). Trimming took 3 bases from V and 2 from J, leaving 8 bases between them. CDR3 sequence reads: CASSIKGGNQPQHF. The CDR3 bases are TGTGCCAGTAGTATCAAGGGAGGCAATCAGCCCCAGCATTTT.